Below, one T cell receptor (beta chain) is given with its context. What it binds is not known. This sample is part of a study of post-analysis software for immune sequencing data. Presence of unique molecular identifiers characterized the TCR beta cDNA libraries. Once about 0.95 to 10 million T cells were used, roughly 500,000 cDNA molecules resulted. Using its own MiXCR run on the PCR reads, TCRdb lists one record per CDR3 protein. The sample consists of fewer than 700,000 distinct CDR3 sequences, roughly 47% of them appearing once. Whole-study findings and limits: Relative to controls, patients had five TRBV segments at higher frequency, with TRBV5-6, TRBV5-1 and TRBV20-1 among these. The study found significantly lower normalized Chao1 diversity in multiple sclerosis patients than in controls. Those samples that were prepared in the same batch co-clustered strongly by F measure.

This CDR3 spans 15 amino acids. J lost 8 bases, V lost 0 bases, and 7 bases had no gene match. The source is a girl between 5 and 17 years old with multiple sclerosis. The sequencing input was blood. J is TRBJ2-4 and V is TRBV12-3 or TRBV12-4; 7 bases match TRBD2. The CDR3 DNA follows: TGTGCCAGCAGTTTAGCGGGCCGGGGGGAGGACATTCAGTACTTC. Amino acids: CASSLAGRGEDIQYF.